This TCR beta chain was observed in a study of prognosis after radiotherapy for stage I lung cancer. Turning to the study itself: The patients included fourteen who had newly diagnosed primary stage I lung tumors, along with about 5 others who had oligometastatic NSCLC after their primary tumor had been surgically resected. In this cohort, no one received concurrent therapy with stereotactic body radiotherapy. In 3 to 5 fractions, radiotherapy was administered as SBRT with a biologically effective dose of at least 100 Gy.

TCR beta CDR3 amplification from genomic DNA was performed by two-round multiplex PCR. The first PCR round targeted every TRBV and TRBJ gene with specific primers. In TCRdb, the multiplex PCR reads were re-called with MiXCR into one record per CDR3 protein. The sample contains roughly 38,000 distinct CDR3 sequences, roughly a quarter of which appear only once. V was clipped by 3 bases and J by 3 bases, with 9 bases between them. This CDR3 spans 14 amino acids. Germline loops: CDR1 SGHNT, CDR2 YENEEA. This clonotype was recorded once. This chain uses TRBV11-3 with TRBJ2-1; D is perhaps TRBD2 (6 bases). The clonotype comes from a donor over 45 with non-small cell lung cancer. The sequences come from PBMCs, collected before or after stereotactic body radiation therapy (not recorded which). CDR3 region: CASSLAGIYNEQFF. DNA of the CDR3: TGTGCCAGCAGCTTGGCGGGAATCTACAATGAGCAGTTCTTC. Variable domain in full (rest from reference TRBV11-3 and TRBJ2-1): EAGVVQSPRYKIIEKKQPVAFWCNPISGHNTLYWYLQNLGQGPELLIRYENEEAVDDSQLPKDRFSAERLKGVDSTLKIQPAELGDSAVYLCASSLAGIYNEQFFGPGTRLTVL.